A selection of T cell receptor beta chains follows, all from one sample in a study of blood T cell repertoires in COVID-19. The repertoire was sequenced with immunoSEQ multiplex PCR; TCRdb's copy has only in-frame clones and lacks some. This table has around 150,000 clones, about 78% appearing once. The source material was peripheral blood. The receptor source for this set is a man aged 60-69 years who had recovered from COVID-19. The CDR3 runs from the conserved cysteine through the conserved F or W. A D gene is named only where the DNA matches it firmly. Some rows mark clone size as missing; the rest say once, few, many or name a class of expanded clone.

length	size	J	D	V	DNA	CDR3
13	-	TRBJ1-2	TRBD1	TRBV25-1	TGTGCCAGCACTGACAGGGTAGTGCATGGCTACACCTTC	CASTDRVVHGYTF
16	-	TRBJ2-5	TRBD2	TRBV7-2	TGTGCCAGCAGCCCGGATGGGGCGGGGGGAAGGGAGACCCAGTACTTC	CASSPDGAGGRETQYF
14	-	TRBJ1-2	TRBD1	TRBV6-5	TGTGCCAGCAGAGACAGGGGCAGGCTCTATGGCTACACCTTC	CASRDRGRLYGYTF
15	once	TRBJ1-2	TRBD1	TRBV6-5	TGTGCCAGCAGTTATGCTCCGGACAGGGGGCATGGCTACACCTTC	CASSYAPDRGHGYTF
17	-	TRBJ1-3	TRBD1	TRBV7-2	TGTGCCAGCAGCCAGGGACAGGGGGCTTTAACCGGAAACACCATATATTTT	CASSQGQGALTGNTIYF
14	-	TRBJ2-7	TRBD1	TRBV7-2	TGTGCCAGCAGCATGCCGGGACAGATCTACGAGCAGTACTTC	CASSMPGQIYEQYF
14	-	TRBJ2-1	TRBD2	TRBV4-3	TGCGCCAGCAGCCTAGCGGGCCTCTACAATGAGCAGTTCTTC	CASSLAGLYNEQFF
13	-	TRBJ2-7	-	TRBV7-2	TGTGCCAGCAGCACCGGGGCGGGGAACGAGCAGTACTTC	CASSTGAGNEQYF
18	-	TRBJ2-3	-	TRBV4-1	TGCGCCAGCAGCCAAGGGGTCTTCGGACTGGGTAGTTTGGGTACGCAGTATTTT	CASSQGVFGLGSLGTQYF
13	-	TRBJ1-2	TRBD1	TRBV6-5	TGTGCCAGCAGGGCAGGGGGAGGCTATGGCTACACCTTC	CASRAGGGYGYTF
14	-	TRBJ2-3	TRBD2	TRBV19	TGTGCCAGCGGCGGGACTAGCGGAGCAGATACGCAGTATTTT	CASGGTSGADTQYF
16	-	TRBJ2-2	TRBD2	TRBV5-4	TGTGCCAGCAGCTTGCTTGCGGGAGGAGGCACCGGGGAGCTGTTTTTT	CASSLLAGGGTGELFF
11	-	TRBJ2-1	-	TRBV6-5	TGTGCCAGCAGGCGATCCCTAGAGCAGTTCTTC	CASRRSLEQFF
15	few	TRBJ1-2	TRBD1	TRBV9	TGTGCCAGCAGCACCCCGGACAGGGGCGGCTATGGCTACACCTTC	CASSTPDRGGYGYTF
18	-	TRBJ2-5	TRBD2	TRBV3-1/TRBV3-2	TGTGCCAGCAGCCGTAGGGGACTAGCGGGAGGGCCTGAAGAGACCCAGTACTTC	CASSRRGLAGGPEETQYF
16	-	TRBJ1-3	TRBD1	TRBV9	TGTGCCAGCAGCGTAGAGGGCAGGGGGTATGGAAACACCATATATTTT	CASSVEGRGYGNTIYF
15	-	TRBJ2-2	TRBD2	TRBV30	TGTGCCTGGAGGCACGGGGGGGCCTACACCGGGGAGCTGTTTTTT	CAWRHGGAYTGELFF
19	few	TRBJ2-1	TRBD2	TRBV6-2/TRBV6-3	TGTGCCAGCAGTTACTCGACTAGCGGGAAACCTAGCTCCTACAATGAGCAGTTCTTC	CASSYSTSGKPSSYNEQFF
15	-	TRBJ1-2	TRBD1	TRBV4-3	TGCGCCAGCAGCCAACGACAGGGGTTTAACTATGGCTACACCTTC	CASSQRQGFNYGYTF
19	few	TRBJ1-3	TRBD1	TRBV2	TGTGCCAGCAGTGACGGGACAGGGGCTGGCCCGAACTCTGGAAACACCATATATTTT	CASSDGTGAGPNSGNTIYF
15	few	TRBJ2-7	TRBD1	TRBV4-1	TGCGCCAGCAGCCAAGGAGGGGGACAGTTGGAAGAGCAGTACTTC	CASSQGGGQLEEQYF
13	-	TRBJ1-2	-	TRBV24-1	TGTGCCACCAGTGATCGGGGGGCCTATGGCTACACCTTC	CATSDRGAYGYTF
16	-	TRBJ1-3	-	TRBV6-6	TGTGCCAGCAGCTCGCAGACGCCGACTTCTGGAAACACCATATATTTT	CASSSQTPTSGNTIYF
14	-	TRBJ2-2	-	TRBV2	TGTGCCAGCAGTGTTCGACTCCTTGGCGGGGAGCTGTTTTTT	CASSVRLLGGELFF
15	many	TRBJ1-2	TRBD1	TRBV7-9	TGTGCCAGCAGCCCACCCCTAGACAGGGCGGGTGGCTACACCTTC	CASSPPLDRAGGYTF
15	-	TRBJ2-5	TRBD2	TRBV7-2	TGTGCCAGCAGGGTGACTAGCGGGGGTCAAGAGACCCAGTACTTC	CASRVTSGGQETQYF
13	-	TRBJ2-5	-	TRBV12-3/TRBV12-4	TGTGCCAGCACTACTTCTGTCGGGGAGACCCAGTACTTC	CASTTSVGETQYF
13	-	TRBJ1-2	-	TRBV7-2	TGTGCCAGCAGCTCACAGGGAAACTATGGCTACACCTTC	CASSSQGNYGYTF
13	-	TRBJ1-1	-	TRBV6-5	TGTGCCAGCAGGATAGGGAGGCACACTGAAGCTTTCTTT	CASRIGRHTEAFF
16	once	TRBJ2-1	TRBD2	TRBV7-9	TGTGCCAGCAGCTTAGCTTGGGCTAGCGGGAGCGATGAGCAGTTCTTC	CASSLAWASGSDEQFF
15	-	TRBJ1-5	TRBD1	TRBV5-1	TGCGCCAGCAGCCCGAAGGAGGGGGCAGGACAGCCCCAGCATTTT	CASSPKEGAGQPQHF
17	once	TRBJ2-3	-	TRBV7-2	TGTGCCAGCAGCTTAGGGGTAAGGGGGGGAAGCACAGATACGCAGTATTTT	CASSLGVRGGSTDTQYF
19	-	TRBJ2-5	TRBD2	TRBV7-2	TGTGCCAGCAGCCCAACCGGGACTAGCGGGGGGCCCCAGGAAGAGACCCAGTACTTC	CASSPTGTSGGPQEETQYF
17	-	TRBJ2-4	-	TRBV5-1	TGCGCCAGCAGCTTGATTTGGCGGGGGCAAGCCAAAAACATTCAGTACTTC	CASSLIWRGQAKNIQYF
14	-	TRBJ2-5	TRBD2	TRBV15	TGTGCCACCAGCTTAACTAGCGGCCAAGAGACCCAGTACTTC	CATSLTSGQETQYF
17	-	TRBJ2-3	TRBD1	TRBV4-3	TGCGCCAGCAGCCGGGGGTCGGACAGGGGGCTTTCAGATACGCAGTATTTT	CASSRGSDRGLSDTQYF
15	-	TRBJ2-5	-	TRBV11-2	TGTGCCAGCAGCTTAAGCCCGGACATACAAGAGACCCAGTACTTC	CASSLSPDIQETQYF
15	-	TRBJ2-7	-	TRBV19	TGTGCCAGTAGTATCGACAGTTTTACCTCCTACGAGCAGTACTTC	CASSIDSFTSYEQYF
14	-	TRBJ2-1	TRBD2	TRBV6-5	TGTGCCAGCAGGACTAGCGGGGAGTCGAATGAGCAGTTCTTC	CASRTSGESNEQFF
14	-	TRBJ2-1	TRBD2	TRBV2	TGTGCCAGCAGTGAGGGCGGGGGCTACAATGAGCAGTTCTTC	CASSEGGGYNEQFF
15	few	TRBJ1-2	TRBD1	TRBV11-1	TGTGCCAGCAGCGGACAGGGGCAGGATAGGTATGGCTACACCTTC	CASSGQGQDRYGYTF
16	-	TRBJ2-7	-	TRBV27	TGTGCCAGCAGCCCGAATTCCGGGATCTCAATTTACGAGCAGTACTTC	CASSPNSGISIYEQYF
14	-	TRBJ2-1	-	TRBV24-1	TGTGCCACCAGTGATTTCCCGGGAGCCAATGAGCAGTTCTTC	CATSDFPGANEQFF
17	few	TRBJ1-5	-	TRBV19	TGTGCCAGTAGTCAGCGCGGGCTCGGGGTCTCCAATCAGCCCCAGCATTTT	CASSQRGLGVSNQPQHF
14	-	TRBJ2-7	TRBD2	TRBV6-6	TGTGCCAGCAGTTACTCACTAGCGGGCTACGAGCAGTACTTC	CASSYSLAGYEQYF
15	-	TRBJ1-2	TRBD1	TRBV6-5	TGTGCCAGCAGTTACTCGAACAGGGGAAACTATGGCTACACCTTC	CASSYSNRGNYGYTF
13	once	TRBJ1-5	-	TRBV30	TGTGCCTGGGGCCACAGTAGCAATCAGCCCCAGCATTTT	CAWGHSSNQPQHF
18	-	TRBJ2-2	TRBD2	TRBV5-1	TGCGCCAGCAGCCCCCCAGCTAGCGGGGTTACATACACCGGGGAGCTGTTTTTT	CASSPPASGVTYTGELFF
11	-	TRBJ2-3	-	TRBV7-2	TGTGCCAGCAGCCACACAGATACGCAGTATTTT	CASSHTDTQYF
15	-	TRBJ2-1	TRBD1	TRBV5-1	TGCGCCAGCAGCACGGGACAGGGCCGCGGCAATGAGCAGTTCTTC	CASSTGQGRGNEQFF
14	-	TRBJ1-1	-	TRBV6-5	TGTGCCAGCAGTTCGGGACATTTGAACACTGAAGCTTTCTTT	CASSSGHLNTEAFF
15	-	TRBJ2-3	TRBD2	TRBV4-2	TGTGCCAGCAGCCCCGCAGCGGGGGCAACAGATACGCAGTATTTT	CASSPAAGATDTQYF
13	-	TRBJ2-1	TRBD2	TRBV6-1	TGTGCCAGCAGTGAGGGACTAGCTGATGAGCAGTTCTTC	CASSEGLADEQFF
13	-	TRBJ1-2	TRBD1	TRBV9	TGTGCCAGCAGCGTAGGGGGACAGAGTGGCTACACCTTC	CASSVGGQSGYTF
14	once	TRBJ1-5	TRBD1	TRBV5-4	TGTGCCAGCAGCACCACAGGGGGGAGTCAGCCCCAGCATTTT	CASSTTGGSQPQHF